The T cell receptor (beta chain) described here comes from a study of response to subunit inactivated influenza vaccine. General observations from the study: It was suggested by the authors that few new T cells are recruited by each seasonal influenza vaccination.

Notes on this clonotype: Antigen: not known.

MiXCR was run by TCRdb on the RT-PCR reads, yielding one entry per CDR3 protein. The sample has 710,000 or so distinct CDR3 sequences, 15% to 19% seen once. V trimming: 4 bases; J trimming: 1 base; junction bases outside the gene matches: 6. The CDR3 totals 15 residues. Germline lookup yields CDR1 LGHDT and CDR2 YNNKEL (reference sequence). V and J are TRBV3-1 and TRBJ1-2, with 7 bases identical to TRBD1. The source material was PBMCs from blood, sampled less than 13 days after vaccination. The sequence was obtained from a man aged 45-65 years who received an inactivated influenza vaccine. CDR3 sequence (DNA): TGTGCCAGCAGCCCCCAGGACAGGAATAACTATGGCTACACCTTC. Its protein product is CASSPQDRNNYGYTF.